This T cell receptor beta chain was identified during a study of OX40 agonist ivuxolimab in advanced cancers. In terms of the full investigation: Ivuxolimab was an agonistic, fully human IgG2 monoclonal antibody directed against OX40 (CD134), a costimulatory receptor. The paper describes the monotherapy dose-escalation part (N ≈ 52 patients) of the phase I trial of ivuxolimab. Intravenous ivuxolimab was administered to patients every 2 weeks at six dose levels: 0.01, 0.1, 0.3, 1.5, 3 and 10 mg/kg. Of the approximately 50 dose-escalation patients, hepatocellular carcinoma was present in about 20, melanoma in approximately 15, renal cell carcinoma in 9 and head and neck cancer in 9. Partial responses were achieved by three dose-escalation patients, of whom one had hepatocellular carcinoma and two had cutaneous melanoma. Patients were allowed to have had prior anti-PD-1, anti-PD-L1 or anti-CTLA-4 therapy, and approximately 40% of the dose-escalation patients had been treated with checkpoint inhibitors. Peripheral TCRbeta sequencing aimed to test whether ivuxolimab altered TCR sequence diversity and caused clonal T-cell expansion. In the dose-escalation cohort, more than 80% of patients were male, and the mean age was 60 years with a range of roughly 20 to 85.

For sequencing of the TCRbeta CDR3 region, genomic DNA was extracted from the sorted cells. The immunoSEQ Assay was used to sequence the TCRbeta CDR3 regions. TCRdb provides this immuneACCESS table in a form limited to in-frame rearrangements. Some clones are lacking; in checked studies, under half of them reflect an unresolved V gene, and why the rest are absent is not known. Present in this sample are about 66,000 clones, around 84% of which were seen just once. The ten biggest clones cover roughly 4% of the sample. Patients with a history of autoimmune disease or receiving systemic immunosuppression were excluded from the trial. Peripheral blood for TCR sequencing was collected from all dose cohorts at baseline, on cycle 4 day 1, and on cycle 7 day 1. Samples came from an open-label, multicenter, first-in-human phase I dose-escalation trial of ivuxolimab. The trial enrolled adults with locally advanced or metastatic head and neck squamous cell, hepatocellular, melanoma or renal cell carcinoma. Before TCR sequencing, CD4+ T cells and CD8+ T cells from peripheral blood were sorted into separate populations.

CDR1 SGHAT and CDR2 FQNNGV were looked up in the germline V gene. The CDR3 contains 15 residues, cysteine and phenylalanine counted. Here the CDR3 DNA is all that survives: 45 bases in frame from base 1. Trimming takes 5 bases from V and 7 bases from J, and the germline ends sit 17 bases apart. A remark on this clone: Its target antigen remains unknown. No much larger clonotype is one base removed from it; base qualities were not supplied.

Broader findings and caveats from the paper: The antigen specificity of the clonally expanded peripheral T cells was not determined. Clonal expansion of both CD4+ and CD8+ blood T cells was observed from baseline to week 6 at doses 0.1 to 3.0 mg/kg. In the 0.1-3.0 mg/kg groups, partial responders had among the lowest normalized peripheral clonal expansion, particularly in CD8+ T cells. On average, CD8+ T cells showed more expanded clones than CD4+ T cells after ivuxolimab. Low levels of normalized T-cell clonal expansion were also shown by some nonresponding patients.

This sample comprised CD4+ or CD8+ T cells sorted from blood, obtained in a trial of the OX40 agonist ivuxolimab. This TCR was sampled from an adult with an advanced solid tumor such as melanoma, head and neck, liver or kidney cancer. The sequence joins TRBV11-2 to TRBJ1-4; the D gene is possibly TRBD1, with 5 bases matching. The CDR3 loop reads CASSLGVGIREKLFF. The base sequence is TGTGCCAGCAGCCTAGGGGTGGGGATTCGTGAAAAACTGTTTTTT. Reference TRBV11-2 and TRBJ1-4 genes cover what lies past the CDR3, so the full variable domain is EAGVAQSPRYKIIEKRQSVAFWCNPISGHATLYWYQQILGQGPKLLIQFQNNGVVDDSQLPKDRFSAERLKGVDSTLKIQPAKLEDSAVYLCASSLGVGIREKLFFGSGTQLSVL.